Relative to its sample, the clone carrying this TCR beta chain is medium-sized. Its matching antigen is unknown. The size of this beta chain means little, since it is a stray read in a library made for alpha chains. These data originate in a study of spatial heterogeneity in lung cancer. Study at large: A consistent excess of beta-chain over alpha-chain sequences was detected.

V lost 4 bases and J lost 0, with 10 bases in between. Germline-derived CDR1 and CDR2 are KGHDR and SFDVKD. The CDR3 covers 15 residues. Time point meaning: sample taken at primary tumor resection. Sequencing covered unsorted whole RNA taken from tumor, nontumor lung or frozen PBMC. Study results and caveats: Tumor mutation counts were tracked by expanded intratumoral alpha and beta TCR counts.

Carried by each TCR cDNA molecule was a unique molecular identifier. In TCRdb, the 5' RACE reads were re-called with MiXCR into one record per CDR3 protein. This sample yields around 1,300 distinct CDR3 sequences, of which around a sixth are seen a single time; less than 40% belongs to the top ten. This chain joins TRBV24-1 and TRBJ2-3; D not resolved. The sample consisted of lung tumor tissue, taken at surgery. The clonotype was recovered from a male donor with early-stage non-small cell lung cancer. CDR3 residues: CATSEQTTSTDTQYF. CDR3 nucleotides: TGTGCCACCAGTGAGCAGACGACTAGCACAGATACGCAGTATTTT.